This T cell receptor beta chain originates from a study of T-cell reconstitution after alpha-beta-depleted transplantation in children. This clonotype has ten or more counts. Trimming left V 4 bases short and J 10 bases short, with 14 bases between. The CDR3 covers 14 residues. Germline V gives CDR1 MGHDK, CDR2 SYGVNS. Unique molecular identifiers featured in how the TCRbeta library was prepared. From the PCR reads, TCRdb called clonotypes with MiXCR, one entry per CDR3 protein. Here the sample spans hundreds of thousands of distinct CDR3 sequences, about 12% being singletons. This receptor was taken from a human donor who donated a stem cell graft to a child with combined immunodeficiency. The sample consisted of PBMCs from the stem cell graft donor, taken from the stem cell graft. This chain joins TRBV25-1 and TRBJ2-6; tentatively, D is TRBD1 (6 bases). The CDR3, as DNA: TGTGCCAGCAGTGGGTACGGGACAACTAACGTCCTGACTTTC. It translates to CASSGYGTTNVLTF.